The 15 T cell receptor beta chains listed next were all sequenced from one sample in a study of CD8+ T cells in alopecia areata. Treatment described: oral pan-JAK inhibitor, 5-10 mg twice daily. Extraction and reverse transcription of RNA yielded cDNA as the sequencing template. Data came from immunoSEQ multiplex PCR; TCRdb stores just in-frame clones and leaves some out. This table has 250,000 to 350,000 clones, about 62% appearing once. Sequenced here: CD4+ T cells sorted from blood, sampled around week 54, from a patient treated with tofacitinib. These receptor sequences come from a human donor with alopecia areata.

As regards this clone: This CDR3 is also generated by other DNA sequences in the sample. The rearrangement links TRBV29-1 to TRBJ2-7; the match to TRBD1 covers 10 bases. Germline lookup yields CDR1 SQVTM and CDR2 ANQGSEA. This CDR3 has 12 amino acids. Losses at the gene ends were 5 bases for V and 4 bases for J; bases not matched to a gene: 2. CDR3 DNA sequence: TGCAGCGTTAGGGACAGGGGATACGAGCAGTACTTC. This sequence encodes CSVRDRGYEQYF.

The chain has TRBV6-5 and TRBJ2-2; 9 nucleotides match TRBD2. Germline CDR1 MNHEY, CDR2 SVGAGI. There are 15 residues in the CDR3. J gave up 6 bases and V 6 bases, and 8 bases lay outside the gene matches. In nucleotides, the CDR3 is TGTGCCAGCAGCCGATTCGGACTAGCGTCCGGGGAGCTGTTTTTT. It translates to CASSRFGLASGELFF.

In this sample, this clone turned up a few times. The chain uses TRBV13 and TRBJ2-5; 8 positions match TRBD2. The J segment lost 7 bases and the V segment lost 8 bases, leaving 12 bases of the junction unmatched. Germline values: CDR1 PRHDT, CDR2 FYEKMQ (reference sequence). The CDR3 runs 14 residues. CDR3 sequence: CASSRVGGVRTQYF. In DNA, the CDR3 is TGTGCCAGCTCCCGGGTCGGGGGGGTGCGGACCCAGTACTTC. Complete variable domain (other parts from reference TRBV13 and TRBJ2-5): AAGVIQSPRHLIKEKRETATLKCYPIPRHDTVYWYQQGPGQDPQFLISFYEKMQSDKGSIPDRFSAQQFSDYHSELNMSSLELGDSALYFCASSRVGGVRTQYFGPGTRLLVL.

The chain joins TRBV6-5 to TRBJ2-7; a weak D match, TRBD2 (6 bases). CDR3 size: 14 residues. V gave up 5 bases and J gave up 1 base, with 12 bases separating them. The germline CDR1 and CDR2 sequences are MNHEY and SVGAGI. CDR3 in DNA: TGTGCCAGCAGTCCGGAGGGGTGGTCCTACGAGCAGTACTTC. Translating gives CASSPEGWSYEQYF.

The count of this clone is one. The chain recombines TRBV15 with TRBJ2-5; 7 nucleotides agree with TRBD1. Germline V gene data show CDR1 as LNHNV and CDR2 as YYDKDF (reference sequence). This CDR3 has 18 residues. Germline trimming cut 4 bases from V and 1 base from J; bases unmatched to any gene: 15. The chain's CDR3 is CATSTWPPTGLGQETQYF. The CDR3 DNA follows: TGTGCCACCAGCACCTGGCCCCCGACAGGGCTGGGCCAAGAGACCCAGTACTTC.

V and J are TRBV29-1 and TRBJ2-3; maybe TRBD1 (5 bases). V was trimmed by 6 bases and J by 4 bases, leaving 20 bases between them. CDR1 is SQVTM and CDR2 is ANQGSEA in the germline V gene. The CDR3 length is 15 residues. The CDR3 protein is CSVGQDPQGADTQYF. CDR3 in DNA: TGCAGCGTGGGGCAGGACCCCCAGGGTGCAGATACGCAGTATTTT.

This clone was counted only a few times. This chain links TRBV29-1 with TRBJ1-4; 8 nucleotides line up with TRBD1. The CDR3 covers 13 residues. The V gene end was trimmed by 5 bases and the J gene end by 2 bases; junction bases not matched to a gene: 1. Germline CDR1 SQVTM, CDR2 ANQGSEA. CDR3 protein: CSVWTGTNEKLFF. CDR3 nucleotide sequence: TGCAGCGTTTGGACAGGGACTAATGAAAAACTGTTTTTT.

The rearrangement uses TRBV5-4 and TRBJ2-3, with no clear D. Germline V gene lookup returns CDR1 SGHNT and CDR2 YYREEE (reference sequence). V lost 4 bases and J lost 0, with 12 bases in between. CDR3 length equals 15 residues. CDR3 residues: CASSSGTDSTDTQYF. The CDR3 nucleotides are TGTGCCAGCAGCAGTGGAACCGATAGCACAGATACGCAGTATTTT.

Details on this clone: This CDR3 is also generated by other DNA sequences in the sample. This chain links TRBV5-1 with TRBJ2-5; 8 positions agree with TRBD1. The CDR3 extends over 13 amino acids. Trimming cost V 0 bases and J 5 bases; bases outside gene matches: 0. Germline CDR1 SGHRS, CDR2 YFSETQ. The CDR3 DNA sequence: TGCGCCAGCAGCTTGGGGACAGGGGAGACCCAGTACTTC. As protein: CASSLGTGETQYF.

This sequence joins TRBV2 and TRBJ1-6; a possible D gene is TRBD1 (6 bases). V was pared by 3 bases and J by 6 bases, with 6 bases between. This CDR3 region has 13 residues. CDR1 and CDR2 from the germline V gene are SNHLY and FYNNEI. The CDR3 DNA follows: TGTGCCAGCAGTGACAGGGGTAATTCACCCCTCCACTTT. This gives the protein CASSDRGNSPLHF.

CDR3 DNA sequence: TGTGCCAGCGGAGGGCTAGCGGGGTCGGATACGCAGTATTTT. Protein: CASGGLAGSDTQYF. J is TRBJ2-3 and V is TRBV6-6; 9 bases are shared with TRBD2. This CDR3 has 14 amino acids. The ends lost 8 bases at V and 6 bases at J; junction bases unmatched: 9. Germline V gene sequence: CDR1 MNHNY, CDR2 SVGAGI (reference sequence).

This clone was observed a few times. Distinct nucleotide sequences in the sample also encode this CDR3. The chain has TRBV5-1 and TRBJ2-3; D unresolved. V lost 0 bases, J lost 0 bases, and 5 bases lay in between. The germline V gene encodes CDR1 SGHRS and CDR2 YFSETQ. There are 14 residues in the CDR3. CDR3 protein: CASSLVASTDTQYF. DNA for the CDR3: TGCGCCAGCAGCTTGGTTGCTAGCACAGATACGCAGTATTTT.

The sample holds a few counts of this clone. The chain carries TRBV7-9 and TRBJ2-1; D remains ambiguous. CDR1 is SEHNR and CDR2 is FQNEAQ in the germline V gene (reference sequence). Trimming removed 11 bases from V and 2 bases from J, with 19 bases in between. The CDR3 covers 15 residues. The CDR3 DNA sequence: TGTGCCGCGACCCCTGATCCCTCGACCTACAATGAGCAGTTCTTC. This encodes CAATPDPSTYNEQFF.

This clone was seen a few times. V is TRBV9 and J is TRBJ2-1; D is unclear. Germline assignment: CDR1 SGDLS and CDR2 YYNGEE. CDR3 length: 15 residues. V lost 3 bases to trimming and J lost 8 bases, with 18 bases between them. The CDR3 DNA sequence: TGTGCCAGCAGCGCCCTACCCCAGGCGCGCGATGAGCAGTTCTTC. Its translation is CASSALPQARDEQFF.

The chain combines TRBV2 with TRBJ1-1; weak D call: TRBD1 (6 bases). Germline V lookup: CDR1 SNHLY, CDR2 FYNNEI. The CDR3 has 13 residues. Trimming pared 7 bases from V and 0 bases from J, leaving 9 bases between. CDR3 in amino acids: CASKDSLNTEAFF. CDR3 DNA sequence: TGTGCCAGCAAGGACAGTCTGAACACTGAAGCTTTCTTT.